One sample yielded the 2 T cell receptor beta chains listed below, sequenced in a study of blood T cell repertoires in COVID-19. This table comes from immunoSEQ multiplex PCR, and its TCRdb copy is limited to in-frame clones, with some not included. This sample carries about 150,000 clones, 84% of them seen once, and the ten largest clones take about 40%. Sequencing was carried out using peripheral blood. The receptors shown here come from a human donor in a cohort sampled during active COVID-19.

V gene TRBV28 combines with J gene TRBJ1-1; 9 bases map to TRBD1. From germline, CDR1 is MDHEN and CDR2 SYDVKM. V shed 7 bases, J shed 5 bases, and the junction held 8 bases outside the gene matches. The CDR3 is made up of 14 amino acids. The CDR3 DNA follows: TGTGCCAGCACCACGGGACAGGGAGAGACTGAAGCTTTCTTT. Its protein product is CASTTGQGETEAFF. Complete variable domain (other parts from reference TRBV28 and TRBJ1-1): DVKVTQSSRYLVKRTGEKVFLECVQDMDHENMFWYRQDPGLGLRLIYFSYDVKMKEKGDIPEGYSVSREKKERFSLILESASTNQTSMYLCASTTGQGETEAFFGQGTRLTVV.

The chain employs TRBV28 and TRBJ1-4; the D is unclear. CDR1 MDHEN and CDR2 SYDVKM come from the germline V gene. There are 15 residues in the CDR3. The V gene lost 6 bases and the J gene lost 8 bases, with 19 bases spanning the gap. The CDR3 loop reads CASSVPLRGGEKLFF. For the CDR3, the DNA is TGTGCCAGCAGCGTACCCCTCCGTGGCGGAGAAAAACTGTTTTTT.